This is a list of T cell receptor beta chains from one sample in a study of cytomegalovirus exposure and HLA in healthy donors. Using immunoSEQ multiplex PCR, the repertoire was profiled, and TCRdb retains in-frame clones only, with some absent. The repertoire holds about 190,000 clones, with roughly 80% as singletons. Material for sequencing was PBMCs. Receptors were obtained from a woman aged 30 to 39 in good health and CMV-seropositive. Each CDR3 is given with its conserved first and last residue. Each record gives: clone size, J gene, D gene, V gene, CDR3 DNA, CDR3 protein. The D gene is left open where the match is weak. Rows give clone size only sometimes, using once, few, many, or a class for an expanded clone.

NA	TRBJ2-5	TRBD1	TRBV2	TGTGCCAGCACTCTGGAAAATAAGGGGGCAGAGACCCAGTACTTC	CASTLENKGAETQYF
NA	TRBJ2-7	TRBD1	TRBV28	TGTGCCAGCGGGACAGGGGCGCAGTACTTC	CASGTGAQYF
NA	TRBJ2-3	NA	TRBV7-2	TGTGCCAGCAGCTTAGGACGGGGTCGATCGGATACGCAGTATTTT	CASSLGRGRSDTQYF
NA	TRBJ1-1	NA	TRBV19	TGTGCCAGTAGTGCCCCCCAGGGTCGGCCCACTGAAGCTTTCTTT	CASSAPQGRPTEAFF
NA	TRBJ1-1	TRBD1	TRBV7-3	TGTGCCAGCAGCATACGATCGGGACAGAATGCTTTCTTT	CASSIRSGQNAFF
NA	TRBJ2-3	NA	TRBV14	TGTGCCAGCAGCCAAAATCCAGGACAGCCCAGGGGAGATACGCAGTATTTT	CASSQNPGQPRGDTQYF
NA	TRBJ1-4	NA	TRBV13	TGTGCCAGCAGCTTATGCCCGGAGATTAATGAAAAACTGTTTTTT	CASSLCPEINEKLFF
NA	TRBJ1-2	TRBD1	TRBV18	TGTGCCAGCTCACCAGACAGGGGGCGGACTGGCGGCTACACCTTC	CASSPDRGRTGGYTF
NA	TRBJ2-5	TRBD2	TRBV28	TGTGCCAGCAGCTCACTAGCGGGGGGGCAAGAGACCCAGTACTTC	CASSSLAGGQETQYF
once	TRBJ2-4	NA	TRBV5-6	TGTGCCAGCAGCTTTCTCGCAGGGCTAGCCAAAAACATTCAGTACTTC	CASSFLAGLAKNIQYF
NA	TRBJ2-3	TRBD2	TRBV4-2	TGTGCCAGCAGCCAATTAGCGGGGGGGGACACAGATACGCAGTATTTT	CASSQLAGGDTDTQYF
NA	TRBJ1-1	NA	TRBV18	TGTGCCAGCTCACCCAGGGATTACAACACTGAAGCTTTCTTT	CASSPRDYNTEAFF
NA	TRBJ2-1	TRBD2	TRBV2	TGTGCCAGCAGTCAGGGGACTAGCGGCGGCGAGCAGTTCTTC	CASSQGTSGGEQFF
NA	TRBJ2-5	TRBD2	TRBV7-2	TGTGCCAGCAGCTTAGGACTAGCGGGAGGCCAAGAGACCCAGTACTTC	CASSLGLAGGQETQYF
NA	TRBJ1-2	NA	TRBV7-9	TGTGCCAGCAGCTTAGTCCCCGACAGGCGGGATGGCTACACCTTC	CASSLVPDRRDGYTF
NA	TRBJ2-7	NA	TRBV13	TGTGCCAGCAGCTTAGTAGCAGCCTACGAGCAGTACTTC	CASSLVAAYEQYF
NA	TRBJ2-2	NA	TRBV10-3	TGTGCCATCAGTCCAACCGGGACTCTCGGTGGCGGGGAGCTGTTTTTT	CAISPTGTLGGGELFF
NA	TRBJ1-2	TRBD1	TRBV29-1	TGCAGCGTTGAGACAGGGGAAGATTTGGGTGGCTACACCTTC	CSVETGEDLGGYTF
NA	TRBJ2-7	TRBD1	TRBV28	TGTGCCAGCAGTCCCTCCGGGACAGGGGACTACGAGCAGTACTTC	CASSPSGTGDYEQYF
NA	TRBJ2-5	NA	TRBV7-6	TGTGCCAGCAGCTTAAGTCCTGGGGCAGAGACCCAGTACTTC	CASSLSPGAETQYF
few	TRBJ1-2	TRBD1	TRBV29-1	TGCAGCGTGCCCACGACAGGGATCTATGGCTACACCTTC	CSVPTTGIYGYTF
NA	TRBJ1-2	NA	TRBV30	TGTGCCTGGAGTGTGGGGCAGAACTATGGCTACACCTTC	CAWSVGQNYGYTF
NA	TRBJ1-2	NA	TRBV4-3	TGCGCCAGCAGCCAAGTCCCAGGGCCCTATGGCTACACCTTC	CASSQVPGPYGYTF
NA	TRBJ2-3	NA	TRBV5-1	TGCGCCAGCAGCCCCCTATTTTGGAGGGCTTCAGATACGCAGTATTTT	CASSPLFWRASDTQYF
NA	TRBJ2-7	NA	TRBV28	TGTGCCAGCAGGGACAGCCGTACCTACGAGCAGTACTTC	CASRDSRTYEQYF
NA	TRBJ1-2	NA	TRBV4-1	TGCGCCAGCAGCGACAAAGCCGGGACAAAGGAGTGGGGCTACACCTTC	CASSDKAGTKEWGYTF
NA	TRBJ2-1	TRBD2	TRBV7-9	TGTGCCAGCAGCTTAGGTGACTTTGCGGGAGGGGGCAATGAGCAGTTCTTC	CASSLGDFAGGGNEQFF
NA	TRBJ2-3	NA	TRBV29-1	TGCAGCGTCAGTGTTAGCACAGATACGCAGTATTTT	CSVSVSTDTQYF
once	TRBJ2-1	NA	TRBV7-9	TGTGCCAGCAGCCTTGGAGGGGTAGCGGCCAATGAGCAGTTCTTC	CASSLGGVAANEQFF
NA	TRBJ2-5	TRBD2	TRBV10-3	TGTGCCATCAGTGAGTCTGTGGGAGGGCGGGAGACCCAGTACTTC	CAISESVGGRETQYF
NA	TRBJ2-7	TRBD1	TRBV28	TGTGCCAGCACCCTGGGACAGTCCTACGAGCAGTACTTC	CASTLGQSYEQYF
NA	TRBJ2-1	TRBD1	TRBV11-2	TGTGCCAGCAGCTTAGATGTGGGGACAGCCTACAATGAGCAGTTCTTC	CASSLDVGTAYNEQFF
NA	TRBJ1-4	NA	TRBV6-1	TGTGCCAGCAGTGGGGGAGGGATAGGTGAAAAACTGTTTTTT	CASSGGGIGEKLFF
few	TRBJ2-1	TRBD2	TRBV10-2	TGCGCCAGCAGTCCGACTAGCGGGGAATACAATGAGCAGTTCTTC	CASSPTSGEYNEQFF
NA	TRBJ1-3	NA	TRBV7-8	TGTGCCAGCAGCTTAGTAGCAGGGCACTCTGGAAACACCATATATTTT	CASSLVAGHSGNTIYF
NA	TRBJ1-2	NA	TRBV7-3	TGTGCCAGCAGCTTATCGGGAGATTCGTGGGATGGCTACACCTTC	CASSLSGDSWDGYTF
few	TRBJ1-1	NA	TRBV5-1	TGCGCCAGCAGCCTCAGGACAGCGAACACTGAAGCTTTCTTT	CASSLRTANTEAFF